Presented here are 28 T cell receptor beta chains from one specimen sequenced in a study of human T cells and chemical hapten exposure. Sample time point: patch test 1, 2 weeks after DPC sensitization. Noted treatment: therapeutic diphenylcyclopropenone sensitization with weekly scalp DPC. From the RACE reads, TCRdb called clonotypes with MiXCR, one entry per CDR3 protein. The sample includes about 360,000 distinct CDR3 sequences, approximately 4.4% seen only once; the top ten take roughly 2.4%. Sequenced here: whole blood, sampled in connection with sensitization to the hapten diphenylcyclopropenone (DPC). These receptors were collected from a woman in her 50s with alopecia areata. Some clones in this sample may be carry-over from other donors' samples.

At least ten counts were recorded for this clonotype. The V and J genes are TRBV6-4 and TRBJ2-3; D is ambiguous. V lost 2 bases to trimming and J lost 8 bases, with 8 bases between them. The CDR3 length is 12 residues. Germline assignment: CDR1 MRHNA and CDR2 SNTAGT. Here the CDR3 reads CASSDTAATQYF. DNA for the CDR3: TGTGCCAGCAGTGACACGGCAGCTACGCAGTATTTT.

A few counts support this clonotype. The chain carries TRBV5-5 and TRBJ2-7; a weak D match, TRBD1 (6 bases). V was cut by 3 bases and J by 3 bases, with 10 bases left in between. The CDR3 loop spans 13 amino acids. Germline CDR1 reads SGHKS; CDR2 reads YYEKEE (reference sequence). The CDR3 protein is CASSYRVGYEQYF. CDR3 nucleotide sequence: TGTGCCAGCAGCTACAGGGTGGGCTACGAGCAGTACTTC. The full variable domain, its missing parts supplied by reference TRBV5-5 and TRBJ2-7, is DAGVTQSPTHLIKTRGQQVTLRCSPISGHKSVSWYQQVLGQGPQFIFQYYEKEERGRGNFPDRFSARQFPNYSSELNVNALLLGDSALYLCASSYRVGYEQYFGPGTRLTVT.

The CDR3 nucleotides read TGTGCCAGCAGCCTCCCACGGACTAACTATGGCTACACCTTC. It encodes CASSLPRTNYGYTF. This chain joins TRBV28 and TRBJ1-2; D remains ambiguous. CDR1 and CDR2 from the germline V gene are MDHEN and SYDVKM. CDR3 length equals 14 residues. The V end lost 6 bases, the J end lost 0 bases, and 11 bases lay between the germline ends.

This clonotype was seen more than once but under ten times. The chain links TRBV12-5 to TRBJ1-5; perhaps TRBD1 as D (5 bases). The germline V and J ends were trimmed by 3 bases and 0 bases, with 12 bases remaining between them. Germline V gives CDR1 LGHNT, CDR2 FRNRAP. This CDR3 contains 16 residues. The CDR3 nucleotides are TGTGCTAGTGGTTTTGTGGGACGGTATAGCAATCAGCCCCAGCATTTT. Protein: CASGFVGRYSNQPQHF.

The chain uses TRBV29-1 and TRBJ2-1; a weak D match, TRBD1 (7 bases). The CDR3 totals 14 residues. V was shortened by 3 bases and J by 8 bases, with 17 bases between the two germline ends. Germline V gives CDR1 SQVTM, CDR2 ANQGSEA. CDR3 in DNA: TGCAGCGTTGATGAGGGGGCAGGAGGGGATGAGCAGTTCTTC. Its translation: CSVDEGAGGDEQFF.

V gene TRBV5-4 combines with J gene TRBJ2-7; TRBD1 aligns across 7 bases. J lost 0 bases, V lost 4 bases, and 4 bases had no gene match. Germline lookup yields CDR1 SGHNT and CDR2 YYREEE (reference sequence). The length of the CDR3 is 14 residues. CDR3 DNA sequence: TGTGCCAGCAGCCCGACAGGGAACTCCTACGAGCAGTACTTC. This codes for CASSPTGNSYEQYF.

The chain employs TRBV5-6 and TRBJ1-1; perhaps TRBD1 as D (6 bases). Germline CDR1 SGHDT, CDR2 YYEEEE. V was pared by 2 bases and J by 4 bases, with 15 bases between. The CDR3 has 15 residues. The CDR3 here is CASSFEGGLGTEAFF. DNA of the CDR3: TGTGCCAGCAGCTTCGAGGGGGGCTTGGGCACTGAAGCTTTCTTT. Combining the CDR3 with reference TRBV5-6 and TRBJ1-1 gives the whole variable domain DAGVTQSPTHLIKTRGQQVTLRCSPKSGHDTVSWYQQALGQGPQFIFQYYEEEERQRGNFPDRFSGHQFPNYSSELNVNALLLGDSALYLCASSFEGGLGTEAFFGQGTRLTVV.

This clonotype was counted at least ten times. V usage is TRBV5-1 and J usage is TRBJ2-1; 11 bases match TRBD2. Germline CDR1 is SGHRS and CDR2 is YFSETQ. V was pared by 4 bases and J by 6 bases, with 6 bases of the junction left unmatched. The CDR3 runs 15 residues. The CDR3 DNA follows: TGCGCCAGCAGCCTTACTAGCGGGGGAGGCAATGAGCAGTTCTTC. It specifies CASSLTSGGGNEQFF. Using reference TRBV5-1 and TRBJ2-1 for the parts outside the CDR3, the full variable domain is KAGVTQTPRYLIKTRGQQVTLSCSPISGHRSVSWYQQTPGQGLQFLFEYFSETQRNKGNFPGRFSGRQFSNSRSEMNVSTLELGDSALYLCASSLTSGGGNEQFFGPGTRLTVL.

V and J are TRBV7-9 and TRBJ1-5, with D uncertain. Trimming cost V 1 base and J 5 bases, with 9 bases left between them. This CDR3 is 14 amino acids long. Looked up from germline, CDR1 is SEHNR and CDR2 is FQNEAQ (reference sequence). The CDR3 protein is CASSLGSIDQPQHF. In DNA form, the CDR3 reads TGTGCCAGCAGCTTAGGAAGTATCGATCAGCCCCAGCATTTT.

This clonotype was observed at least ten times. V and J are TRBV29-1 and TRBJ2-6; 7 nucleotides align to TRBD1. The trim removed 4 bases at V and 0 bases at J, leaving 9 bases unmatched. There are 17 residues in the CDR3. The germline CDR1 and CDR2 sequences are SQVTM and ANQGSEA. This CDR3 is CSVASRDRDSGANVLTF. The CDR3 DNA reads as TGCAGCGTTGCGTCCCGGGACAGAGACTCTGGGGCCAACGTCCTGACTTTC.

The J gene is TRBJ2-7, the V gene TRBV20-1; D may be TRBD1 or TRBD2 (5 bases each). The V gene lost 3 bases and the J gene lost 2 bases, with 8 bases spanning the gap. There are 12 residues in the CDR3. Germline V lookup: CDR1 DFQATT, CDR2 SNEGSKA (reference sequence). The CDR3 nucleotides read TGCAGTGCTAGGGGGGTCACCTACGAGCAGTACTTC. Encoded protein: CSARGVTYEQYF.

This chain connects TRBV5-1 to TRBJ1-2; 10 bases are shared with TRBD1. V lost 5 bases, J lost 0 bases, and 10 bases stayed unmatched. This CDR3 contains 17 residues. CDR1 is SGHRS, CDR2 YFSETQ, per germline. CDR3 protein: CASSLWGQGSTNYGYTF. The DNA for the CDR3 is TGCGCCAGCAGTTTGTGGGGACAGGGGTCCACTAACTATGGCTACACCTTC.

This clonotype was counted many times. This sequence joins TRBV6-1 and TRBJ2-1; TRBD1 matches at 9 bases. V lost 6 bases and J lost 5; bases outside the gene matches: 8. The V gene's germline CDR1 is MNHNS and CDR2 SASEGT. This CDR3 has 15 residues. As DNA, the CDR3 is TGTGCCAGCAGGTCGGGACAGGGTTACCACAATGAGCAGTTCTTC. This translates into CASRSGQGYHNEQFF.

This clonotype came up many times. V gene TRBV5-4 combines with J gene TRBJ1-1, with D hard to call. Trimming took 4 bases from V and 1 from J, leaving 14 bases between them. This CDR3 spans 15 amino acids. The germline CDR1 and CDR2 sequences are SGHNT and YYREEE (reference sequence). The CDR3 DNA is TGTGCCAGCAGCCTAGTGAGAACAGCGAACACTGAAGCTTTCTTT. This translates into CASSLVRTANTEAFF.

This clonotype was detected many times. V and J are TRBV6-1 and TRBJ2-3, with no clear D. V was cut by 1 base and J by 6 bases, with 8 bases left in between. CDR1 is MNHNS and CDR2 is SASEGT in the germline V gene. CDR3 length equals 13 residues. CDR3 protein: CASSEDLRDTQYF. The CDR3 nucleotides are TGTGCCAGCAGTGAAGATCTTCGGGATACGCAGTATTTT.

The gene calls are TRBV6-2 or TRBV6-3 and TRBJ2-3; TRBD1 aligns across 11 bases. The V gene's germline CDR1 is MNHEY and CDR2 SVGEGT. The CDR3 loop spans 18 amino acids. J gave up 3 bases and V 6 bases, and 14 bases lay outside the gene matches. The CDR3 loop reads CASSSPFKDRGQTDTQYF. The CDR3 DNA follows: TGTGCCAGCAGCTCCCCCTTCAAGGACAGGGGGCAAACAGATACGCAGTATTTT.

There are many counts of this clonotype. V is TRBV29-1 and J is TRBJ2-2; 8 bases line up with TRBD1. Germline CDR1 and CDR2: SQVTM and ANQGSEA. After removal of 2 bases from V and 7 bases from J, the junction contained 6 bases not matched to a gene. This CDR3 has 14 residues. The CDR3 reads CSVEWGQADGELFF. CDR3 coding DNA: TGCAGCGTTGAATGGGGACAGGCGGACGGGGAGCTGTTTTTT.

This clonotype showed up just a few times. This chain connects TRBV28 to TRBJ2-7, with TRBD2 identical over 14 bases. Per germline, CDR1 MDHEN and CDR2 SYDVKM. CDR3 size: 18 residues. Germline trimming cut 6 bases from V and 3 bases from J; bases unmatched to any gene: 13. CDR3 DNA sequence: TGTGCCAGCAGCCCGAGGGGCGGGACTAGCGGGAGTTACTACGAGCAGTACTTC. Translation gives CASSPRGGTSGSYYEQYF. Full variable domain (missing parts from reference TRBV28 and TRBJ2-7): DVKVTQSSRYLVKRTGEKVFLECVQDMDHENMFWYRQDPGLGLRLIYFSYDVKMKEKGDIPEGYSVSREKKERFSLILESASTNQTSMYLCASSPRGGTSGSYYEQYFGPGTRLTVT.

This clonotype was picked up many times. The chain joins TRBV10-3 to TRBJ1-4, with TRBD1 identical over 8 bases. Trimming removed 4 bases from V and 4 bases from J; junction bases left unmatched: 2. This CDR3 comprises 14 residues. Germline V gives CDR1 ENHRY, CDR2 SYGVKD. The CDR3 spells CAISADRDNEKLFF. The CDR3 region has the DNA TGTGCCATCAGTGCGGACAGGGATAATGAAAAACTGTTTTTT.

The chain links TRBV20-1 to TRBJ1-2, with D possibly TRBD1 on 5 matching bases. With 0 bases removed from V and 4 bases from J, the gap between germline ends came to 9 bases. The V gene's germline CDR1 is DFQATT and CDR2 SNEGSKA (reference sequence). This CDR3 contains 13 residues. CDR3 residues: CSARDYRFYGYTF. The CDR3 DNA reads as TGCAGTGCTAGAGATTACAGGTTCTATGGCTACACCTTC.

The sample holds a few counts of this clonotype. The chain couples TRBV30 to TRBJ1-1, with TRBD1 matching 7 bases. After removal of 7 bases from V and 0 bases from J, the junction contained 5 bases not matched to a gene. Germline loops: CDR1 GTSNPN, CDR2 SVGIG (reference sequence). This CDR3 spans 13 amino acids. In DNA form, the CDR3 reads TGTGCCTTCGAGGACAGGATGAACACTGAAGCTTTCTTT. This sequence encodes CAFEDRMNTEAFF. The full variable domain, in which reference TRBV30 and TRBJ1-1 provide the parts outside the CDR3, is SQTIHQWPATLVQPVGSPLSLECTVEGTSNPNLYWYRQAAGRGLQLLFYSVGIGQISSEVPQNLSASRPQDRQFILSSKKLLLSDSGFYLCAFEDRMNTEAFFGQGTRLTVV.

This clonotype was seen many times. This chain links TRBV5-1 with TRBJ2-7, with 7 bases lining up with TRBD1. V shed 0 bases, J shed 0 bases, and the junction held 3 bases outside the gene matches. CDR3 length equals 15 residues. Germline lookup yields CDR1 SGHRS and CDR2 YFSETQ. CDR3 in DNA: TGCGCCAGCAGCTTGGAGACAGGGAGCTCCTACGAGCAGTACTTC. Its protein product is CASSLETGSSYEQYF.

This clonotype has a handful of counts. The junction and the germline gene differ at one end; a read error may be behind it. V usage is TRBV7-2 and J usage is TRBJ2-5; TRBD2 agrees at 8 bases. This CDR3 spans 11 amino acids. In germline, CDR1 is SGHTA, CDR2 FQGNSA. CDR3 in DNA: TGTGCCAGCAGCTTTAGCGGGGCCCCCCACTTC. As protein: CASSFSGAPHF.

V is TRBV2 and J is TRBJ2-5, with 7 bases that match TRBD1. From germline, CDR1 is SNHLY and CDR2 FYNNEI. With 5 bases clipped from V and 5 bases from J, the junction kept 5 bases outside the gene matches. The CDR3 is 13 residues long. The CDR3 spells CASSRGRMETQYF. As DNA, the CDR3 is TGTGCCAGCAGTAGGGGGCGAATGGAGACCCAGTACTTC.

This clonotype was observed many times. This chain connects TRBV2 to TRBJ1-6, with D perhaps matching TRBD1 (5 bases). CDR3 length: 13 residues. V lost 6 bases, J lost 9 bases, and 12 bases lay in between. Germline CDR1 is SNHLY and CDR2 is FYNNEI. The CDR3 DNA reads as TGTGCCAGCAGGACAGCCTTCAGTTCACCCCTCCACTTT. This gives the protein CASRTAFSSPLHF. Full variable domain (outside the CDR3, taken from reference TRBV2 and TRBJ1-6): EPEVTQTPSHQVTQMGQEVILRCVPISNHLYFYWYRQILGQKVEFLVSFYNNEISEKSEIFDDQFSVERPDGSNFTLKIRSTKLEDSAMYFCASRTAFSSPLHFGNGTRLTVT.

This clonotype has at least ten counts. This chain joins TRBV2 and TRBJ2-7, with TRBD1 as a possible D gene (6 bases). CDR3 size: 14 residues. Per germline, CDR1 SNHLY and CDR2 FYNNEI. Trimming removed 4 bases at V and 5 bases at J, with 15 bases between. CDR3 amino acids: CASSGVRGRNEQYF. CDR3 nucleotide sequence: TGTGCCAGCAGTGGCGTCAGGGGCAGGAACGAGCAGTACTTC.

The chain is built from TRBV5-1 and TRBJ2-7; 11 nucleotides align to TRBD2. Germline V gene sequence: CDR1 SGHRS, CDR2 YFSETQ. Trimming took 7 bases from V and 3 from J; bases not matched to a gene: 6. There are 14 residues in the CDR3. CDR3 in amino acids: CASSDSGGDYEQYF. Written as DNA, the CDR3 is TGCGCCAGCTCTGATAGCGGGGGGGACTACGAGCAGTACTTC.

The J gene is TRBJ1-1, the V gene TRBV3-1; D unclear. Looked up from germline, CDR1 is LGHDT and CDR2 is YNNKEL (reference sequence). CDR3 length equals 13 residues. Trimming left V 8 bases short and J 1 base short, with 11 bases between. The CDR3 DNA reads as TGTGCCAGCCTAGATTTGGGGAACACTGAAGCTTTCTTT. Amino acid sequence: CASLDLGNTEAFF. The full variable domain, in which reference TRBV3-1 and TRBJ1-1 provide the parts outside the CDR3, is DTAVSQTPKYLVTQMGNDKSIKCEQNLGHDTMYWYKQDSKKFLKIMFSYNNKELIINETVPNRFSPKSPDKAHLNLHINSLELGDSAVYFCASLDLGNTEAFFGQGTRLTVV.